This T cell receptor beta chain was observed in a study of shared clonotypes between healthy human individuals (dated by TCRdb to about 2020). About the full investigation: The cohort comprised two women and three men aged 18 to 49 years. Libraries were prepared and TCR repertoires were sequenced by different laboratories using diverse techniques, in order to increase sequencing depth and limit assay-specific biases. The study deeply sequenced blood TCR repertoires of about 5 healthy adults to estimate repertoire size and the extent of clonotype sharing between individuals. Per donor, leukapheresis produced somewhere between about 0.94 and 9 billion PBMCs. For each donor, three plates each were used for CD4 naive and CD4 memory, two plates were used for CD8 naive, and one plate was used for CD8 memory. Broad study findings and their caveats: Naive subsets generally had larger estimated clonotype richness than memory subsets did. Pairwise subsampling indicated that sequencing depth was expected to affect the degree of clonotype sharing among donors. Sampling was limited to blood, and TCR repertoires in tissue likely differ from TCR repertoires in blood. Higher generation probabilities were observed for clonotypes shared by all four sorted-subset donors than for non-shared clonotypes. When several donors were compared, the shared fraction of clonotypes was 5% to 6.5% for naive CD4, 3.5% to 4% for naive CD8, about 2.5% for memory CD4, and roughly 0.43% for memory CD8. The genetic and exposure-history diversity represented was limited by the small number of donors. Rarefaction of sorted-subset datasets indicated incomplete sequencing despite the large sequencing depth.

Trimming leaves V shorter by 6 bases and J shorter by 4 bases, with the junction holding 6 bases beyond the gene matches. Taken from cysteine to phenylalanine, the CDR3 has 13 residues. The sequence is cut down to CDR3 DNA, 39 bases in frame from base 1. Taken from the germline V gene (reference sequence), the CDR1 and CDR2 loops are MNHEY and SMNVEV. About this clone itself: No cognate antigen has been identified for it. It has no much larger one-base neighbor in the sample; base qualities were not kept.

TCR CDR3 regions were amplified from genomic DNA by multiplex PCR using the deep immunoSEQ assay. Genomic DNA extracted from each cell subset was distributed evenly over all wells of several immunoSEQ 96-well plates, and each plate served as one replicate. For sorted subsets, 150 to 250 ng of genomic DNA, equivalent to 30,000 or so T cell genomes, went into each replicate PCR. Purified libraries were measured with a Qubit 3.0 fluorometer, size-checked on a Bioanalyzer 2100, and measured again with the KAPA Library Quantification kit. Each immunoSEQ 96-well plate was sequenced on its own single-read 150-cycle Illumina NextSeq 550 flow cell. Per the authors' processing: Because the immunoSEQ output included only junctional sequences and no quality scores, the filtering could not be the same as the filtering used for full-length reads. Sequences were annotated with PyIR, a Python wrapper for IgBLAST v1.9, using IMGT germline references to assign V/J genes and CDR3. Reads were removed for weak V/J assignments (E-value above 1e-6), missing CDR3, stop codons, out-of-frame junctions, or ambiguous translated residues. V3J clonotypes were defined by identical inferred V gene, J gene, and CDR3 amino acid sequence. Percentage overlap between repertoires was calculated by dividing the number of shared unique clonotypes by the size of the smaller repertoire. Three approaches were used to assess repertoire richness: RTK rarefaction, the Chao1 estimator, and Recon v2.1 estimates of unobserved clonotypes. For all TCRbeta clonotypes obtained by the gDNA method from a handful of donors, generation probabilities were computed with OLGA. TCRdb obtained this table from immuneACCESS and retained in-frame rearrangements with V and J assigned. These tables miss some clones; where compared with another copy, unresolved V genes account for less than half of the shortfall, and the remainder is unexplained. V, J and clone size are taken as reported in that table, and D and trimming were inferred from the DNA itself. The sample table records 600,000 to 750,000 clones; around 77% of these occur just once. The top ten clonotypes cover approximately 1.8% of the sample.

The donors were healthy, HIV-negative adults with no recently reported acute infections or vaccinations. All donors were Caucasian adults living in Nashville, Tennessee, USA. CD4+ T cells were enriched by magnetic negative selection, after which naive cells were positively selected on CD45RA and the negative fraction was taken as the memory subset. After blood collection by leukapheresis, PBMCs were isolated using Ficoll-Histopaque density gradient centrifugation and then cryopreserved in the vapor phase of liquid nitrogen. Analytical flow cytometry was used to check the purity and quantity of each magnetically sorted T cell population. Genomic DNA was isolated from every sorted fraction and measured by UV absorbance on a Nanodrop 2000c.

Sequenced material: memory CD4+ T cells sorted from blood. This specimen's cell subset or site label, per the study, means: CD45RA-negative fraction. This sequence was found in a woman aged 25-40 years in good health. The V gene is TRBV27 and the J gene is TRBJ2-7, and 7 junctional nucleotides match TRBD1. The DNA sequence is TGTGCCAGCAGAAGAGGGACAGCATACGAGCAGTACTTC. It codes for CASRRGTAYEQYF.